The clone carrying this T cell receptor beta chain has ten or more counts. Antigen specificity is unknown. RNA transcripts were the template for amplifying TCR beta CDR3 regions. Using the HTBI primer set, a first-round RT-PCR was run on the TCR CDR3. TCRdb re-called the multiplex PCR reads through MiXCR, storing one row per CDR3 protein. The repertoire holds around 370,000 distinct CDR3 sequences, approximately 17% seen once, with 40% to 45% in the top ten. The record originates from a study of T cells in Graves' hyperthyroidism and ophthalmopathy. Whole-study results and caveats: Ophthalmopathy was separated from stable hyperthyroidism by a 13 V-J model. The blood repertoire included most of the expanded thyroid clonotypes above 0.001.

V was shortened by 2 bases and J by 1 base, with 8 bases between the two germline ends. The V gene's germline CDR1 is LGHDT and CDR2 YNNKEL (reference sequence). CDR3 size: 15 residues. The sample comprised blood. This clonotype was obtained from a man younger than 30 with Graves' ophthalmopathy. The rearrangement uses TRBV3-1 and TRBJ2-2, with D possibly being TRBD1 (5 bases). CDR3: CASSQNRLNTGELFF. Written as DNA, the CDR3 is TGTGCCAGCAGCCAAAACAGGTTGAACACCGGGGAGCTGTTTTTT.